This is a list of T cell receptor beta chains from one sample in a study of blood T cell repertoires in COVID-19. Sequenced by immunoSEQ multiplex PCR; TCRdb stores in-frame clones only, minus some. The table records approximately 110,000 clones, 86% of them present only once. Input material: peripheral blood. These receptors came from a human donor in a cohort sampled during active COVID-19. The CDR3 runs from the conserved cysteine through the conserved F or W. A D gene is named only where the DNA matches it firmly. Some rows have no size entry. The others give once, few or many, or a class for an expanded clone.

d_gene | j_gene | v_gene | abundance | CDR3aa | CDR3nt
TRBD1 | TRBJ1-5 | TRBV11-2 | . | CASSPSLSGTGVGQPQHF | TGTGCCAGCAGCCCTTCTCTATCCGGGACAGGGGTCGGACAGCCCCAGCATTTT
. | TRBJ2-7 | TRBV6-5 | . | CASRDTPYEQYF | TGTGCCAGTCGGGACACCCCCTACGAGCAGTACTTC
TRBD2 | TRBJ2-1 | TRBV7-9 | . | CASSKGTSGIFGNEQFF | TGTGCCAGCTCGAAGGGTACTAGCGGGATCTTCGGGAATGAGCAGTTCTTC
. | TRBJ2-5 | TRBV5-1 | . | CASSLVLAGPQETQYF | TGCGCCAGCAGCTTGGTTCTAGCAGGACCCCAAGAGACCCAGTACTTC
TRBD2 | TRBJ2-7 | TRBV4-1 | . | CASSQRSPGLAGGPTYEQYF | TGCGCCAGCAGCCAACGTTCTCCGGGACTAGCGGGAGGGCCTACCTACGAGCAGTACTTC
. | TRBJ1-5 | TRBV24-1 | . | CATSSNLDQPQHF | TGTGCCACCAGTTCCAACCTAGATCAGCCCCAGCATTTT
. | TRBJ1-6 | TRBV4-1 | . | CASSKDSNSNSPLHF | TGCGCCAGCAGCAAGGACAGCAACTCAAATTCACCCCTCCACTTT
TRBD2 | TRBJ2-1 | TRBV6-1 | . | CASSEGGTSVNEQFF | TGTGCCAGCAGTGAAGGGGGAACTAGCGTCAATGAGCAGTTCTTC
. | TRBJ1-1 | TRBV15 | . | CATSRDVGWNTEAFF | TGTGCCACCAGCAGAGATGTCGGGTGGAACACTGAAGCTTTCTTT
TRBD1 | TRBJ2-7 | TRBV9 | medium-sized | CASSATPGGEQYF | TGTGCCAGCAGCGCCACCCCAGGGGGCGAGCAGTACTTC
TRBD1 | TRBJ2-5 | TRBV2 | . | CASIRDRDQETQYF | TGTGCCAGCATAAGGGACAGGGACCAAGAGACCCAGTACTTC
. | TRBJ2-7 | TRBV7-2 | . | CASNHPGEDYEQYF | TGTGCCAGCAACCATCCGGGGGAAGACTACGAGCAGTACTTC
. | TRBJ2-1 | TRBV10-1 | . | CASSESNEQFF | TGCGCCAGCAGTGAATCAAATGAGCAGTTCTTC
TRBD1 | TRBJ2-7 | TRBV10-1 | . | CASSEGQVRRRPSASYEQYF | TGCGCCAGCAGTGAGGGACAGGTCCGCCGGCGGCCTTCAGCATCCTACGAGCAGTACTTC
. | TRBJ2-3 | TRBV30 | . | CAWTGPGTDTQYF | TGTGCCTGGACCGGTCCAGGGACAGATACGCAGTATTTT
. | TRBJ2-2 | TRBV28 | . | CASSLLGRELFF | TGTGCCAGCAGTTTGCTGGGCCGGGAGCTGTTTTTT
. | TRBJ2-7 | TRBV5-8 | . | CASSLARAESYEQYF | TGTGCCAGCAGCTTGGCCAGGGCAGAATCCTACGAGCAGTACTTC
. | TRBJ2-7 | TRBV6-1 | . | CASSEGSWGLKSSYEQYF | TGTGCCAGCAGTGAAGGTTCTTGGGGACTTAAGAGCTCCTACGAGCAGTACTTC
TRBD1 | TRBJ2-7 | TRBV28 | few | CASRSDRVRGQYF | TGTGCCAGCAGATCAGACAGGGTCAGAGGGCAGTACTTC
TRBD2 | TRBJ2-4 | TRBV7-9 | . | CASSPPEGLAENIQYF | TGTGCCAGCAGCCCACCTGAGGGACTAGCGGAAAACATTCAGTACTTC
. | TRBJ2-3 | TRBV10-2 | . | CASSGPDTQYF | TGCGCCAGCAGTGGGCCAGATACGCAGTATTTT
TRBD1 | TRBJ1-6 | TRBV2 | . | CASIGGDSYNSPLHF | TGTGCCAGCATAGGGGGCGATTCCTATAATTCACCCCTCCACTTT
. | TRBJ1-1 | TRBV28 | . | CASSLTGNTEAFF | TGTGCCAGCAGTCTGACAGGGAACACTGAAGCTTTCTTT
TRBD2 | TRBJ2-1 | TRBV4-1 | . | CASSQDPSGGLNEQFF | TGCGCCAGCAGCCAAGATCCTAGCGGGGGCCTCAATGAGCAGTTCTTC
TRBD1 | TRBJ1-1 | TRBV6-2/TRBV6-3 | . | CASSRGQGSTEAFF | TGTGCCAGCAGCAGGGGGCAGGGGAGCACTGAAGCTTTCTTT
. | TRBJ2-5 | TRBV7-3 | . | CASSSNQGGETQYF | TGTGCCAGCAGCTCCAACCAGGGGGGAGAGACCCAGTACTTC
TRBD2 | TRBJ2-3 | TRBV5-1 | . | CASRKSRAGDPTDTQYF | TGCGCCAGCCGCAAATCTCGAGCGGGAGACCCCACAGATACGCAGTATTTT
. | TRBJ1-4 | TRBV6-7 | once | CASSTWPRRGPTNEKLFF | TGTGCCAGCAGTACATGGCCCCGGAGAGGTCCAACTAATGAAAAACTGTTTTTT
TRBD1 | TRBJ2-7 | TRBV11-2 | . | CASRGRGRGYEQYF | TGTGCCAGCAGGGGCAGGGGGCGAGGCTACGAGCAGTACTTC
. | TRBJ2-7 | TRBV4-2 | . | CASSQEMAGISYEQYF | TGTGCCAGCAGCCAAGAGATGGCAGGGATATCCTACGAGCAGTACTTC
TRBD2 | TRBJ2-7 | TRBV4-2 | . | CASSQEKLAGLGAYEQYF | TGTGCCAGCAGCCAAGAGAAACTAGCGGGACTCGGGGCCTACGAGCAGTACTTC
. | TRBJ1-2 | TRBV27 | . | CASRGGNYGYTF | TGTGCCAGCCGGGGGGGGAACTATGGCTACACCTTC
TRBD2 | TRBJ2-2 | TRBV2 | once | CASKDSGGNTGELFF | TGTGCCAGCAAGGATAGCGGGGGGAACACCGGGGAGCTGTTTTTT
. | TRBJ2-2 | TRBV21-1 | . | CASRRRLDRGAGELFF | TGTGCCAGCAGACGACGCTTGGACCGCGGGGCCGGGGAGCTGTTTTTT
TRBD2 | TRBJ2-1 | TRBV10-1 | . | CASSESPGRTYNEQFF | TGCGCCAGCAGTGAGTCCCCCGGGAGGACCTACAATGAGCAGTTCTTC
. | TRBJ2-2 | TRBV11-2 | . | CASRETIPTGELFF | TGTGCCAGCAGGGAGACCATCCCCACCGGGGAGCTGTTTTTT
. | TRBJ2-5 | TRBV6-5 | . | CASSTQYQETQYF | TGTGCCAGCAGTACACAGTACCAAGAGACCCAGTACTTC
TRBD2 | TRBJ2-5 | TRBV3-1/TRBV3-2 | . | CASRTSGYEETQYF | TGTGCCAGCAGGACTAGCGGCTACGAAGAGACCCAGTACTTC
TRBD1 | TRBJ2-7 | TRBV12-3/TRBV12-4 | . | CASSLRTGDEQYF | TGTGCCAGCAGTCTCCGGACAGGGGACGAGCAGTACTTC
TRBD2 | TRBJ2-5 | TRBV23-1 | once | CASSQIGRASGSQETQYF | TGCGCCAGCAGTCAAATCGGGAGGGCTAGCGGGAGTCAAGAGACCCAGTACTTC
. | TRBJ1-2 | TRBV24-1 | once | CATSPAGRDGYTF | TGTGCCACCAGCCCCGCAGGGAGGGATGGCTACACCTTC
. | TRBJ2-7 | TRBV5-1 | . | CASSLAGTAYEQYF | TGCGCCAGCAGCTTGGCGGGAACCGCCTACGAGCAGTACTTC
. | TRBJ2-1 | TRBV12-3/TRBV12-4 | . | CASRRGENNEQFF | TGTGCCAGCCGGCGGGGCGAGAACAATGAGCAGTTCTTC
. | TRBJ1-5 | TRBV4-3 | . | CASSHVAGSNQPQHF | TGCGCCAGCAGCCACGTAGCTGGGAGCAATCAGCCCCAGCATTTT
. | TRBJ2-7 | TRBV7-8 | . | CASSLDRTSYEQYF | TGTGCCAGCAGCTTAGACAGAACCTCCTACGAGCAGTACTTC
. | TRBJ1-3 | TRBV30 | . | CAWSEAPGSGNTIYF | TGTGCCTGGAGTGAAGCCCCAGGGTCTGGAAACACCATATATTTT
TRBD1 | TRBJ1-1 | TRBV19 | . | CASSIGTVNTEAFF | TGTGCCAGTAGTATCGGGACAGTGAACACTGAAGCTTTCTTT
. | TRBJ1-2 | TRBV5-1 | once | CASSSTAGGVYTF | TGCGCCAGCAGTTCGACCGCCGGGGGTGTCTACACCTTC
. | TRBJ1-2 | TRBV5-1 | once | CACQGQDETGYTF | TGCGCTTGTCAGGGGCAGGACGAAACCGGCTACACCTTC
. | TRBJ2-1 | TRBV7-8 | . | CASSLAWGPSYNEQFF | TGTGCCAGCAGCTTAGCGTGGGGCCCTTCCTACAATGAGCAGTTCTTC
TRBD2 | TRBJ2-1 | TRBV5-1 | . | CASSRLAGDYNEQFF | TGCGCCAGCAGCAGACTAGCGGGAGACTACAATGAGCAGTTCTTC
. | TRBJ2-7 | TRBV12-3/TRBV12-4 | . | CASSLRLEQYF | TGTGCCAGCAGTTTAAGACTCGAGCAGTACTTC
TRBD2 | TRBJ2-1 | TRBV6-4 | once | CASSDSASGSRHEQFF | TGTGCCAGCAGTGACTCCGCTAGCGGGAGTCGGCATGAGCAGTTCTTC
TRBD2 | TRBJ2-1 | TRBV5-5 | . | CASSLPSGEVGNEQFF | TGTGCCAGCAGCTTGCCTAGCGGGGAGGTCGGGAATGAGCAGTTCTTC
TRBD2 | TRBJ2-7 | TRBV5-1 | . | CASSLVSGLAAYEQYF | TGCGCCAGCAGCTTGGTTTCGGGACTAGCTGCCTACGAGCAGTACTTC
. | TRBJ1-1 | TRBV18 | . | CASLVKTDMNTEAFF | TGTGCCAGCTTAGTTAAGACAGACATGAACACTGAAGCTTTCTTT
. | TRBJ2-7 | TRBV6-5 | . | CASTTYDSVGYEQYF | TGTGCCAGCACGACCTACGACAGCGTGGGCTACGAGCAGTACTTC
. | TRBJ2-2 | TRBV7-2 | . | CASSLVGTPNTGELFF | TGTGCCAGCAGCTTAGTAGGGACTCCAAACACCGGGGAGCTGTTTTTT
. | TRBJ2-7 | TRBV12-3/TRBV12-4 | . | CASSGSRSYEQYF | TGTGCCAGCAGCGGGAGTAGGAGTTACGAGCAGTACTTC
TRBD2 | TRBJ2-3 | TRBV19 | . | CASIDRTSGRGDTQYF | TGTGCCAGTATTGACCGGACTAGCGGGAGGGGGGATACGCAGTATTTT